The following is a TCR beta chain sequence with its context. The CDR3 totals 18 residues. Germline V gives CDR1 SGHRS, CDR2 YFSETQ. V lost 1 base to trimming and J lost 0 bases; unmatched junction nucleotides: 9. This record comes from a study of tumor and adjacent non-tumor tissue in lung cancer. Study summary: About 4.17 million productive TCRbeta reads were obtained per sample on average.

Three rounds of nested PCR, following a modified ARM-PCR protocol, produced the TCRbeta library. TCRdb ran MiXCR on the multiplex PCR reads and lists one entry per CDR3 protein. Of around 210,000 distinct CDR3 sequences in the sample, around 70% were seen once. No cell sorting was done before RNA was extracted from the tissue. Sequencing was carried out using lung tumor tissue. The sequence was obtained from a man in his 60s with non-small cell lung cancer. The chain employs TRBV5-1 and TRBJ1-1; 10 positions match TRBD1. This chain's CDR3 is CASSLIRDRGRMNTEAFF. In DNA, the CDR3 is TGCGCCAGCAGCTTGATTCGCGACAGGGGGCGCATGAACACTGAAGCTTTCTTT.